Sequencing of this T cell receptor beta chain was carried out in a study of T cell responses to AZD1222 COVID-19 vaccine. Overall study findings and caveats: Spike-specific TCR depth and breadth grew after two AZD1222 doses. Spike was spanned by vaccine-associated CD4 TCRs, which were dominant at 160-218 and 743-854.

Germline CDR1 and CDR2: LNHDA and SQIVND (reference sequence). The CDR3 is 16 residues long. The junction had 8 bases not matched to a gene; V was cut back by 0 bases and J by 4 bases. As to this clone: Its matching antigen is unknown.

TCRdb's table, derived via immunoSEQ multiplex PCR, lists solely in-frame clones and lacks some. The sample contains 140,000 or so clones, 93% of which appear only once. Specimen: peripheral blood, collected after recovery from COVID-19. The TCR originated in an adult who had recovered from COVID-19. This sequence joins TRBV19 and TRBJ1-2; 7 positions agree with TRBD1. The CDR3 is CASSIDGTGQLYGYTF. The CDR3 DNA sequence: TGTGCCAGTAGTATAGATGGGACGGGACAGCTCTATGGCTACACCTTC.